This entry is about one T cell receptor beta chain. Its specificity is unknown. There were likely unrecorded immune exposures, though donors were nominally healthy when sampled. This sample stems from a study of cytomegalovirus exposure and HLA in healthy donors. General study findings and limits: TCR beta V- and J-gene trimming, according to a later analysis, was linked to a missense DCLRE1C variant. The study flagged roughly 160 TCR beta chains as cytomegalovirus-associated. The authors later found TCR association rates varying by HLA locus, with DRB1 most and HLA-C fewest.

Amplification used 60 Vbeta primers and 13 Jbeta primers. The method was immunoSEQ multiplex PCR; TCRdb's version includes in-frame clones alone and lacks a portion of them. Among some 120,000 clones listed, over 65% were seen once. CDR1 and CDR2 from the germline V gene are SGHVS and FNYEAQ. The ends lost 1 base at V and 2 bases at J; junction bases unmatched: 2. The CDR3 totals 16 residues. The receptor comes from a man aged 40-49 years in good health and CMV-seropositive. The genes are TRBV7-6 and TRBJ2-3, with TRBD2 matching over 11 bases. The sample consisted of PBMCs. The CDR3 protein is CASSLGLAGYTDTQYF. The CDR3 region has the DNA TGTGCCAGCAGCTTAGGACTAGCGGGGTACACAGATACGCAGTATTTT.